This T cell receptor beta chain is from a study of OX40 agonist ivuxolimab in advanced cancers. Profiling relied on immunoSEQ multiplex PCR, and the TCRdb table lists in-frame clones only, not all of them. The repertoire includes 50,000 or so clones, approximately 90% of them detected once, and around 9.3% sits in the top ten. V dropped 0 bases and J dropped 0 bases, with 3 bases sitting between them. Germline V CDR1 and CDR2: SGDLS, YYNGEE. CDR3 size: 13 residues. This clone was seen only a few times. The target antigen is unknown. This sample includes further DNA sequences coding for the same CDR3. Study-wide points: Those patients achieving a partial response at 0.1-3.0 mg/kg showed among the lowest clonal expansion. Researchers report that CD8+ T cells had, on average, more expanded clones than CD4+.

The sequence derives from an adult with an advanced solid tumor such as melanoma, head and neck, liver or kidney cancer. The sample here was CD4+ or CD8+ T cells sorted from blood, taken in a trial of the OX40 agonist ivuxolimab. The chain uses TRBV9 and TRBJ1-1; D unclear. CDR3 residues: CASSVDMNTEAFF. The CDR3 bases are TGTGCCAGCAGCGTAGACATGAACACTGAAGCTTTCTTT.